Shown below are 21 T cell receptor beta chains from a single sample sequenced in a study of T cell responses to AZD1222 COVID-19 vaccine. Sequenced by immunoSEQ multiplex PCR; TCRdb stores in-frame clones only, minus some. This table holds over 140,000 clones. Specimen: peripheral blood. The receptors shown here come from an adult in good health.

This chain connects TRBV20-1 to TRBJ1-5; D is uncertain. CDR1 DFQATT and CDR2 SNEGSKA come from the germline V gene (reference sequence). There are 11 residues in the CDR3. V lost 0 bases and J 10 bases, leaving 7 bases between the germline ends. The CDR3 sequence is CSARDDGPQHF. CDR3 in DNA: TGCAGTGCTAGAGATGACGGCCCCCAGCATTTT.

CDR3 amino acids: CATPRRGLAKNIQYF. The DNA of the CDR3 is TGTGCCACCCCCAGGCGGGGGCTCGCCAAAAACATTCAGTACTTC. This chain links TRBV24-1 with TRBJ2-4, with D possibly TRBD2 on 7 matching bases. CDR3 length: 15 residues. The V end was cut by 9 bases, the J end by 1 base, with 15 bases between. Germline V lookup: CDR1 KGHDR, CDR2 SFDVKD.

The chain links TRBV5-4 to TRBJ1-1, with D hard to call. Per germline, CDR1 SGHNT and CDR2 YYREEE (reference sequence). The V end lost 4 bases, the J end lost 6 bases, and 13 bases lay between the germline ends. CDR3 length equals 13 residues. DNA of the CDR3: TGTGCCAGCAGCCCGACAAGTCGGGCTGAAGCTTTCTTT. Encoded protein: CASSPTSRAEAFF.

The V gene is TRBV6-5, the J gene TRBJ1-2; D is possibly TRBD1 (6 bases). Trimming removed 6 bases from V and 5 bases from J, with 7 bases in between. The germline V gene has CDR1 MNHEY and CDR2 SVGAGI. The CDR3 is 11 amino acids. The CDR3 bases are TGTGCCAGCAGAAGGGGGTATGGCTACACCTTC. As protein: CASRRGYGYTF.

The chain carries TRBV4-2 and TRBJ1-1; TRBD1 aligns across 9 bases. The CDR3 is 16 amino acids. Germline loops: CDR1 LGHNA, CDR2 YNFKEQ. With V trimmed by 1 base and J by 6 bases, 9 bases remained unmatched. The CDR3 DNA follows: TGTGCCAGCAGCCAAGGAATTGGACAGGGGCCCCCTGAAGCTTTCTTT. This codes for CASSQGIGQGPPEAFF.

The V gene is TRBV19, the J gene TRBJ2-5, with 8 bases aligning to TRBD1. CDR1 LNHDA and CDR2 SQIVND come from the germline V gene (reference sequence). Trimming cost V 4 bases and J 1 base; bases outside gene matches: 2. The length of the CDR3 is 14 residues. CDR3 region: CASSKGQGQETQYF. CDR3 DNA: TGTGCCAGTAGTAAAGGACAGGGCCAAGAGACCCAGTACTTC. Together with reference TRBV19 and TRBJ2-5, the CDR3 gives the full variable domain: DGGITQSPKYLFRKEGQNVTLSCEQNLNHDAMYWYRQDPGQGLRLIYYSQIVNDFQKGDIAEGYSVSREKKESFPLTVTSAQKNPTAFYLCASSKGQGQETQYFGPGTRLLVL.

The chain is built from TRBV3-1 (or the pseudogene TRBV3-2) and TRBJ1-6; D ambiguous. V was shortened by 6 bases and J by 0 bases, with 12 bases between the two germline ends. This CDR3 has 16 amino acids. In germline, CDR1 is LGHDT, CDR2 YNNKEL (reference sequence). CDR3 amino acids: CASSHSQSSYNSPLHF. As DNA, the CDR3 is TGTGCCAGCAGTCATAGCCAGAGCTCCTATAATTCACCCCTCCACTTT.

V gene TRBV13 combines with J gene TRBJ2-3, with 8 bases aligning to TRBD1. Germline V gives CDR1 PRHDT, CDR2 FYEKMQ (reference sequence). This CDR3 region has 15 residues. V lost 5 bases and J lost 1; bases outside the gene matches: 5. DNA for the CDR3: TGTGCCAGCAGCCTCAGGGGGCCCGGCACAGATACGCAGTATTTT. It is translated as CASSLRGPGTDTQYF.

The rearrangement joins TRBV7-8 to TRBJ1-5; weak D call: TRBD1 (6 bases). This CDR3 is built from 15 residues. The V end was cut by 0 bases, the J end by 4 bases, with 10 bases between. In germline, CDR1 is SGHVS, CDR2 FQNEAQ. The CDR3 coding sequence is TGTGCCAGCAGCTTAGCGGGGGGGGCGAATCAGCCCCAGCATTTT. Its translation: CASSLAGGANQPQHF.

The V and J genes are TRBV5-4 and TRBJ1-4; 7 bases map to TRBD1. The germline gives CDR1 SGHNT, CDR2 YYREEE (reference sequence). With 3 bases clipped from V and 5 bases from J, the junction kept 7 bases outside the gene matches. The CDR3 has 15 residues. In DNA, the CDR3 is TGTGCCAGCAGCTCTCCAGGGGGATTGAATGAAAAACTGTTTTTT. Residues: CASSSPGGLNEKLFF.

The V call is TRBV11-2, the J call TRBJ1-2; D perhaps matches TRBD1 (5 bases). V was trimmed by 4 bases and J by 4 bases, leaving 22 bases between them. Germline assignment: CDR1 SGHAT and CDR2 FQNNGV. The CDR3 is 17 residues long. CDR3 residues: CASSSALSGASGYGYTF. The DNA of the CDR3 is TGTGCCAGCAGCTCGGCGCTTTCCGGGGCTAGTGGCTATGGCTACACCTTC. Supplemented by reference TRBV11-2 and TRBJ1-2, the full variable domain reads EAGVAQSPRYKIIEKRQSVAFWCNPISGHATLYWYQQILGQGPKLLIQFQNNGVVDDSQLPKDRFSAERLKGVDSTLKIQPAKLEDSAVYLCASSSALSGASGYGYTFGSGTRLTVV.

The rearrangement joins TRBV29-1 to TRBJ1-1; no firm D call. Germline V CDR1 and CDR2: SQVTM, ANQGSEA. This CDR3 is 13 amino acids long. The V end lost 6 bases, the J end lost 1 base, and 12 bases lay between the germline ends. The CDR3 reads CSVALGGNTEAFF. In nucleotides, the CDR3 is TGCAGCGTCGCTCTTGGCGGGAACACTGAAGCTTTCTTT.

The rearrangement uses TRBV6-5 and TRBJ2-7; D gene ambiguous. The CDR3 has 13 amino acids. V dropped 7 bases and J dropped 6 bases, with 16 bases sitting between them. Germline V CDR1 and CDR2: MNHEY, SVGAGI. The CDR3 DNA reads as TGTGCCAGCACGAGCAATCCCTCAACCGAGCAGTACTTC. Encoded protein: CASTSNPSTEQYF.

The gene calls are TRBV4-1 and TRBJ1-6; D is perhaps TRBD1 (5 bases). Germline CDR1 is MGHRA and CDR2 is YSYEKL. Trimming took off 0 bases at V and 8 bases at J, with 11 bases between the two ends. The CDR3 sequence is 15 residues long. DNA of the CDR3: TGCGCCAGCAGCCAAGAGGCAGGGCTTCATTCACCCCTCCACTTT. This encodes CASSQEAGLHSPLHF.

The V gene is TRBV4-1, the J gene TRBJ1-6; tentatively, D is TRBD1 (5 bases). The CDR3 is made up of 13 amino acids. V lost 7 bases to trimming and J lost 6 bases, with 10 bases between them. Germline lookup yields CDR1 MGHRA and CDR2 YSYEKL. CDR3 nucleotides: TGCGCCAGCACCCTGACAGTTAATTCACCCCTCCACTTT. It encodes CASTLTVNSPLHF.

This chain joins TRBV2 and TRBJ1-5; TRBD1 aligns across 9 bases. The CDR3 length is 15 residues. V lost 6 bases and J lost 4; bases outside the gene matches: 7. Germline V CDR1 and CDR2: SNHLY, FYNNEI. This CDR3 is CASSRQGGKNQPQHF. Written as DNA, the CDR3 is TGTGCCAGCAGCCGACAGGGGGGAAAAAATCAGCCCCAGCATTTT.

This chain joins TRBV19 and TRBJ2-1, with a possible D match to TRBD2 (6 bases). The CDR3 sequence is 14 residues long. V gave up 3 bases and J gave up 9 bases, with 15 bases separating them. Germline V gives CDR1 LNHDA, CDR2 SQIVND (reference sequence). In nucleotides, the CDR3 is TGTGCCAGTAGTATGGGCGGGGCCCATCTTGAGCAGTTCTTC. This encodes CASSMGGAHLEQFF.

This chain connects TRBV10-3 to TRBJ1-1, with D uncertain. Trimming removed 3 bases at V and 5 bases at J, with 10 bases between. Germline V gene data show CDR1 as ENHRY and CDR2 as SYGVKD. CDR3 length: 13 amino acids. The chain's CDR3 is CAISDPRRTEAFF. Written as DNA, the CDR3 is TGTGCCATCAGTGACCCCCGACGGACTGAAGCTTTCTTT.

J is TRBJ1-5 and V is TRBV2, with D hard to call. V gave up 4 bases and J gave up 6 bases, with 10 bases separating them. This CDR3 spans 13 amino acids. Germline V CDR1 and CDR2: SNHLY, FYNNEI. The CDR3 coding sequence is TGTGCCAGCAGTGCCCCCGGTAGTCAGCCCCAGCATTTT. It codes for CASSAPGSQPQHF.

The rearrangement joins TRBV18 to TRBJ2-5, with unresolved D. Trimming stripped 0 bases from V and 2 bases from J, with 10 bases between. The germline V gene encodes CDR1 KGHSH and CDR2 LQKENI. The CDR3 runs 15 residues. In DNA, the CDR3 is TGTGCCAGCTCACCACCTCGGGTGGATCAAGAGACCCAGTACTTC. This encodes CASSPPRVDQETQYF.

The chain is built from TRBV6-5 and TRBJ1-2, with D possibly being TRBD1 (5 bases). The germline V gene has CDR1 MNHEY and CDR2 SVGAGI. Between the trimmed V and J ends, which lost 7 bases and 1 base, there was a span of 13 bases. The CDR3 is made up of 14 amino acids. The DNA of the CDR3 is TGTGCCAGCATCCACCGGGGCCTTAACTATGGCTACACCTTC. This gives the protein CASIHRGLNYGYTF.